This is a list of T cell receptor beta chains from one sample in a study of CD8+ T cells in alopecia areata. Sequencing was performed with immunoSEQ multiplex PCR; in TCRdb, only in-frame clones are kept and a portion is missing. The sample includes about 270,000 clones, 60% seen only once; the top ten take 0.9% to 0.95%. The specimen comprised CD4+ T cells sorted from blood, sampled around week 52, from a patient treated with tofacitinib. Receptors were obtained from a human donor with alopecia areata. Each CDR3 is given with its conserved first and last residue. The D gene is left open where the match is weak. Clone size, where shown, is once, few, many, or a class for clones that have expanded.

j_call v_call clone_size d_call cdr3_aa cdr3_nt
TRBJ2-7 TRBV2 - - CASSVKAYEQYF TGTGCCAGCAGTGTTAAAGCCTACGAGCAGTACTTC
TRBJ2-7 TRBV13 - - CASSLWSYEQYF TGTGCCAGCAGCTTATGGAGTTACGAGCAGTACTTC
TRBJ2-7 TRBV6-6 few - CASSSLAGEAEQYF TGTGCCAGCAGTTCCCTCGCAGGGGAGGCCGAGCAGTACTTC
TRBJ1-5 TRBV2 - - CASAVGSSNQPQHF TGTGCCAGCGCCGTCGGTAGTAGCAATCAGCCCCAGCATTTT
TRBJ1-6 TRBV18 - TRBD1 CASSPEQGRSPLHF TGTGCCAGCTCACCGGAACAGGGGCGCTCACCCCTCCACTTT
TRBJ1-4 TRBV29-1 few - CSVTYYQERNEKLFF TGCAGCGTAACCTATTACCAGGAGCGAAATGAAAAACTGTTTTTT
TRBJ1-6 TRBV2 - - CASRPDSPSPLHF TGTGCCAGCAGACCGGACAGTCCCTCACCCCTCCACTTT
TRBJ1-2 TRBV2 - - CASRGTGNYGYTF TGTGCCAGCAGGGGTACAGGGAACTATGGCTACACCTTC
TRBJ1-3 TRBV30 - - CATTDRSSGNTIYF TGTGCCACAACGGACAGAAGCTCTGGAAACACCATATATTTT
TRBJ2-5 TRBV29-1 - - CSVEDSAGRETQYF TGCAGCGTTGAAGATTCTGCCGGGCGAGAGACCCAGTACTTC
TRBJ2-3 TRBV6-1 many TRBD2 CASSLLGGGGDTQYF TGTGCCAGCAGCCTCCTCGGCGGGGGGGGAGATACGCAGTATTTT
TRBJ2-1 TRBV29-1 few - CSVALGNEQFF TGCAGCGTTGCGCTGGGCAATGAGCAGTTCTTC
TRBJ1-2 TRBV2 - - CASSEGGTGYYGYTF TGTGCCAGCAGTGAAGGTGGGACCGGATACTATGGCTACACCTTC
TRBJ1-1 TRBV29-1 - TRBD1 CSAHRGWDTEAFF TGCAGCGCCCACAGGGGCTGGGACACTGAAGCTTTCTTT
TRBJ2-2 TRBV7-3 - TRBD2 CASSLMTSPPGELFF TGTGCCAGCAGCTTGATGACTAGCCCTCCCGGGGAGCTGTTTTTT
TRBJ2-4 TRBV11-2 - - CASSRWTLNIQYF TGTGCCAGCAGCCGATGGACCTTAAACATTCAGTACTTC
TRBJ2-7 TRBV27 - - CASSPRADSYEQYF TGTGCCAGCAGTCCCAGGGCTGACTCCTACGAGCAGTACTTC
TRBJ2-2 TRBV6-5 - - CASSYGLPNTGELFF TGTGCCAGCAGTTATGGATTGCCGAACACCGGGGAGCTGTTTTTT
TRBJ2-2 TRBV6-5 - TRBD2 CASSYSGLVNTGELFF TGTGCCAGCAGTTACTCCGGACTAGTGAACACCGGGGAGCTGTTTTTT
TRBJ1-1 TRBV6-5 - - CASSPTLQGKAFF TGTGCCAGCAGTCCAACTCTACAGGGAAAAGCTTTCTTT
TRBJ1-5 TRBV4-1 - TRBD1 CASSQRQGRPQHF TGCGCCAGCAGCCAGAGACAGGGACGCCCCCAGCATTTT
TRBJ1-5 TRBV29-1 - - CSVESGSNQPQHF TGCAGCGTTGAGTCAGGGAGCAATCAGCCCCAGCATTTT
TRBJ2-1 TRBV6-1 - - CASMPSSYNEQFF TGTGCCAGCATGCCAAGCTCCTACAATGAGCAGTTCTTC
TRBJ2-7 TRBV5-1 - - CASSLFRETEQYF TGCGCCAGCAGCTTATTTAGGGAAACGGAGCAGTACTTC